The TCR beta chain under discussion was sequenced for a study of T cell changes during pregnancy in multiple sclerosis. V was shortened by 2 bases and J by 3 bases, with 17 bases between the two germline ends. Germline assignment: CDR1 SGHRS and CDR2 YFSETQ. The CDR3 runs 17 residues. Generated by immunoSEQ multiplex PCR, the TCRdb table keeps only in-frame clones and is missing some. This table has 65,000 to 90,000 clones, about nine tenths appearing once. The J gene is TRBJ2-2, the V gene TRBV5-1; the D is unclear. This receptor was obtained from a female donor with multiple sclerosis, enrolled in a pregnancy study. The sample here was CD4+ T cells from peripheral blood mononuclear cells, taken after pregnancy. CDR3 sequence reads: CASSFAFRRVDTGELFF. The CDR3, as DNA: TGCGCCAGCAGCTTTGCCTTTCGACGGGTGGACACCGGGGAGCTGTTTTTT. Filled out from reference TRBV5-1 and TRBJ2-2, the complete variable domain reads KAGVTQTPRYLIKTRGQQVTLSCSPISGHRSVSWYQQTPGQGLQFLFEYFSETQRNKGNFPGRFSGRQFSNSRSEMNVSTLELGDSALYLCASSFAFRRVDTGELFFGEGSRLTVL.